This T cell receptor (beta chain) appears in the sequencing data of a study of tumor and adjacent non-tumor tissue in lung cancer. Study at large: The cohort had 12 to 13 adenocarcinoma, a couple of squamous cell and 1 small cell patients. Some 4.2 million productive TCRbeta reads were obtained per sample on average.

No cell sorting was done before RNA was extracted from the tissue. This non-tumor lung sample came from over 3 cm beyond the tumor edge. Study-wide points: Compared with tumor, normal lung showed significantly lower TCR diversity. Tumor repertoires had a smaller top 100 clone share than normal lung.

With regard to this clonotype: The target antigen is unknown. Given a much more abundant clone one base away, this may be a read error.

Germline CDR1 reads MGHRA; CDR2 reads YSYEKL. The CDR3 spans 15 residues. The library came from three nested PCR rounds adapted from ARM-PCR protocols. TCRdb ran MiXCR on the multiplex PCR reads and lists one entry per CDR3 protein. The repertoire has 100,000 or so distinct CDR3 sequences, 65% of them found once; the top ten carry approximately 19%. The source is a man in his thirties or forties with non-small cell lung cancer. Sequencing was carried out using distant non-tumor lung tissue. The rearrangement joins TRBV4-1 to TRBJ1-6, with TRBD1 matching 10 bases. This CDR3 reads CSSSQGTGAKSPLHF. The CDR3, as DNA: TGCTCCAGCAGCCAGGGGACAGGGGCCAAATCACCCCTCCACTTT.